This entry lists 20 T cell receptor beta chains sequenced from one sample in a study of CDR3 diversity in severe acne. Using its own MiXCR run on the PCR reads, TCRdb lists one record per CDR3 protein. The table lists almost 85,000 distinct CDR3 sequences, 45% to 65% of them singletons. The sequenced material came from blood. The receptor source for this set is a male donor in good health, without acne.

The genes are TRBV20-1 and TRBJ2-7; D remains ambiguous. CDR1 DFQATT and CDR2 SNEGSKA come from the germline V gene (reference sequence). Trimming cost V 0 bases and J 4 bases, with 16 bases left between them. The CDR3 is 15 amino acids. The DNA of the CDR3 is TGCAGTGCTAGAGATTCCATAGGGATGAAATACGAGCAGTACTTC. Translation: CSARDSIGMKYEQYF.

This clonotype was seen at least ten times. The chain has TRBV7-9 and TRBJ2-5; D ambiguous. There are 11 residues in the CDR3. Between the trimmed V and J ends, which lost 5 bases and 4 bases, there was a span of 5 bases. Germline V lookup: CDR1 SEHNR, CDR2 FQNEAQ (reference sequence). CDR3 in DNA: TGTGCCAGCAGCATAAGAGAGACCCAGTACTTC. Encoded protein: CASSIRETQYF.

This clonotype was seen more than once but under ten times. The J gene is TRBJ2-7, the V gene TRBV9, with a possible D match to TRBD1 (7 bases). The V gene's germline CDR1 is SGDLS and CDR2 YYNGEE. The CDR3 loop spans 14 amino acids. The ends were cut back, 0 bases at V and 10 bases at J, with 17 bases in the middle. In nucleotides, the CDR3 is TGTGCCAGCAGCGTAGACGGTCAGGGGGGAGCTCAGTACTTC. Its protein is CASSVDGQGGAQYF.

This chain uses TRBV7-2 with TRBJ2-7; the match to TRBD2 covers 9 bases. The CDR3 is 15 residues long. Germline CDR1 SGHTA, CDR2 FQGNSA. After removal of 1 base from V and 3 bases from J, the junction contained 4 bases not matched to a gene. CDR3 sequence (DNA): TGTGCCAGCAGCTTAGTAGCGGGGGAAAACTACGAGCAGTACTTC. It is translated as CASSLVAGENYEQYF.

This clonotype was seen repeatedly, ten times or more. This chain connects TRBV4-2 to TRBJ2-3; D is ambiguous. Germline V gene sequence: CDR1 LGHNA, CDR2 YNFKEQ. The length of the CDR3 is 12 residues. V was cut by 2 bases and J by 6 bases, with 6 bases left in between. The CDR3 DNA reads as TGTGCCAGCAGCCAAATTGGGGATACGCAGTATTTT. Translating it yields CASSQIGDTQYF.

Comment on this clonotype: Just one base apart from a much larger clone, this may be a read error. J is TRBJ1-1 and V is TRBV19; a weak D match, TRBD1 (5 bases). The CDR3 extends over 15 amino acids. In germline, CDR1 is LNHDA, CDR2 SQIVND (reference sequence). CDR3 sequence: CASKPRGGRYTGAFF. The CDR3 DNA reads TGTGCCAGTAAACCTCGGGGGGGAAGGTACACTGGAGCTTTCTTT.

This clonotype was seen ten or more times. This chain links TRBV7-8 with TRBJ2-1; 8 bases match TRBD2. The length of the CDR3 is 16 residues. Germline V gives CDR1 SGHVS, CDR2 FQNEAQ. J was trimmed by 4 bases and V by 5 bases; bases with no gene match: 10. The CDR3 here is CASSPYRGGWYNEQFF. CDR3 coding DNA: TGTGCCAGCAGCCCCTACCGGGGGGGATGGTACAATGAGCAGTTCTTC.

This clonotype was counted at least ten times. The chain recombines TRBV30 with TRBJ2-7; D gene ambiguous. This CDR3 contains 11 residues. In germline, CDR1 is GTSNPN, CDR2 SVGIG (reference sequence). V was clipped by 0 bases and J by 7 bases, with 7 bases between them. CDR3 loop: CAWSVPWEQYF. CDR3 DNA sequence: TGTGCCTGGAGTGTACCTTGGGAGCAGTACTTC.

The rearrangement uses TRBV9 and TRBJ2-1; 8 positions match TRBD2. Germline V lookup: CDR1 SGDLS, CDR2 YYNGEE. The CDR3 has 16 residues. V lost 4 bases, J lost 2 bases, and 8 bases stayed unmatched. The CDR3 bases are TGTGCCAGCAGCACGTATAGCGGGGACACCTACAATGAGCAGTTCTTC. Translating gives CASSTYSGDTYNEQFF. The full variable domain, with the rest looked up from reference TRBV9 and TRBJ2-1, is DSGVTQTPKHLITATGQRVTLRCSPRSGDLSVYWYQQSLDQGLQFLIQYYNGEERAKGNILERFSAQQFPDLHSELNLSSLELGDSALYFCASSTYSGDTYNEQFFGPGTRLTVL.

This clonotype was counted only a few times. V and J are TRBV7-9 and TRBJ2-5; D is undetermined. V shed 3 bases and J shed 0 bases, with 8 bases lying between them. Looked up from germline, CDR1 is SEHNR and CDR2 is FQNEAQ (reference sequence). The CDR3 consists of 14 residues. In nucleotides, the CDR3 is TGTGCCAGCAGCTTCATCCTCAACCAAGAGACCCAGTACTTC. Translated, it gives CASSFILNQETQYF.

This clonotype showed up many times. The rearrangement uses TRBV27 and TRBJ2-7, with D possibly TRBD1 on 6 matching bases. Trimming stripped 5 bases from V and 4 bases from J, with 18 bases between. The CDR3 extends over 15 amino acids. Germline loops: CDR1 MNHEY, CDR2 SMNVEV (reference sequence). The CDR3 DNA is TGTGCCAGCAGTCCTAACAGGGTCGGCCCTTACGAGCAGTACTTC. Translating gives CASSPNRVGPYEQYF.

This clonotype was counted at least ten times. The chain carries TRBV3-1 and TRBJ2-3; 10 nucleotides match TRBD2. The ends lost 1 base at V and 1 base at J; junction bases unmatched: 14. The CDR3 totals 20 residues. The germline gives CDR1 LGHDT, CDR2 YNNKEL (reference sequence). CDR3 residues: CASSQGYLRSGRAGTDTQYF. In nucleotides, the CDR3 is TGTGCCAGCAGCCAAGGTTATTTGAGGAGCGGGAGGGCGGGCACAGATACGCAGTATTTT.

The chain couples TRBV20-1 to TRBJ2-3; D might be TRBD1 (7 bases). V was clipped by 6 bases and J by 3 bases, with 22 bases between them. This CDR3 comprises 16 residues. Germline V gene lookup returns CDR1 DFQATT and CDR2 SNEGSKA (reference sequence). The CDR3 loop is CSARNMEGATTDTQYF. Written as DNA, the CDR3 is TGCAGTGCGCGGAACATGGAGGGGGCGACGACAGATACGCAGTATTTT.

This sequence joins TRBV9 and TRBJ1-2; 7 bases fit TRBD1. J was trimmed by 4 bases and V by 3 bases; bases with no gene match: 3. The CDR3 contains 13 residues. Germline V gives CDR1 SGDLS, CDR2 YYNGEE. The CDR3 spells CASSEGAGYGYTF. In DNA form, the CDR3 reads TGTGCCAGCAGCGAGGGGGCAGGCTATGGCTACACCTTC.

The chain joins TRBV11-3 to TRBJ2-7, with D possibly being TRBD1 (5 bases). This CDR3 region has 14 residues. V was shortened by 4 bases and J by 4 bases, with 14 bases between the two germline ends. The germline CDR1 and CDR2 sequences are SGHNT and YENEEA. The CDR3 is CASSSRTNRYEQYF. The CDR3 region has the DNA TGTGCCAGCAGCTCCCGGACAAATAGATACGAGCAGTACTTC.

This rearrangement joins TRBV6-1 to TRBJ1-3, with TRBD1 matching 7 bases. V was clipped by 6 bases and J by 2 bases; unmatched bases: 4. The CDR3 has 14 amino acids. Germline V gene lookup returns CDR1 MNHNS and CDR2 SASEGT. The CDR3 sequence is CASRTGTAGNTIYF. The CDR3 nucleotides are TGTGCCAGCAGGACCGGGACAGCTGGAAACACCATATATTTT.

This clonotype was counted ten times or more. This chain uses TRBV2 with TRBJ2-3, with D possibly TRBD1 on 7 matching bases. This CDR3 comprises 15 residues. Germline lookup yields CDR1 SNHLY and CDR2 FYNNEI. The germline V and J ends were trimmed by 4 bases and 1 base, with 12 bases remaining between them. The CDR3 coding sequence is TGTGCCAGCAGTGGGGGCAGGGGGGGCACAGATACGCAGTATTTT. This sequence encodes CASSGGRGGTDTQYF.

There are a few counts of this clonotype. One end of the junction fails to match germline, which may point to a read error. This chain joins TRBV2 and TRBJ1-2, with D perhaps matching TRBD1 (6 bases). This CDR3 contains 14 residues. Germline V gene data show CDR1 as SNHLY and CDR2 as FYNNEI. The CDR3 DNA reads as TGTGCCACCAGTGACTCCGGACAGATCTATGGCTACACCTTC. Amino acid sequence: CATSDSGQIYGYTF.

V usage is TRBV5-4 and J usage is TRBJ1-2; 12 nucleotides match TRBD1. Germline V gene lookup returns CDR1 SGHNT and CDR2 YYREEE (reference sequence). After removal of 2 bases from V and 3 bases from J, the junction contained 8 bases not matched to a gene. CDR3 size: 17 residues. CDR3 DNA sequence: TGTGCCAGCAGCTTTGCGGGACAGGGGGCGCGATACTATGGCTACACCTTC. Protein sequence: CASSFAGQGARYYGYTF.

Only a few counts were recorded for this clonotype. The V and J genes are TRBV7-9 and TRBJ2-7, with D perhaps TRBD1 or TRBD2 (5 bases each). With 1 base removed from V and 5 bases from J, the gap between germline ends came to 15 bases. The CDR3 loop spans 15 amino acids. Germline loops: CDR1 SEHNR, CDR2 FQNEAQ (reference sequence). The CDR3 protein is CASSLEGLGVHEQYF. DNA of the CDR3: TGTGCCAGCAGCTTAGAGGGCTTGGGGGTCCACGAGCAGTACTTC.